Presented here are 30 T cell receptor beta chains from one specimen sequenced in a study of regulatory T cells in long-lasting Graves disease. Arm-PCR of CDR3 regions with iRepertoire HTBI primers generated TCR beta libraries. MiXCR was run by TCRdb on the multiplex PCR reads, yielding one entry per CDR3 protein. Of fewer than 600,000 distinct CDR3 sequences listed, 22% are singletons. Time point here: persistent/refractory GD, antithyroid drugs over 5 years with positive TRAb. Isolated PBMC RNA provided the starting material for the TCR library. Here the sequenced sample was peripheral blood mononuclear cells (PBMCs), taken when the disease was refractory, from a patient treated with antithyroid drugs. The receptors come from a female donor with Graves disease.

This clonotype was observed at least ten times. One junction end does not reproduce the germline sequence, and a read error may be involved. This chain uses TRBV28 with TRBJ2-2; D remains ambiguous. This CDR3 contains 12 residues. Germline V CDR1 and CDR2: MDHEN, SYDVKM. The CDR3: CASSLSSGELFF. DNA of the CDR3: TGTGCCAGCAGCTTATCCAGCGGGGAGCTGTTTTTT.

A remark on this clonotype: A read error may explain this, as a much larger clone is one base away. CDR3 bases: TGCAGCGTTGTGGACGCTTCCTACGAGCAGTACTTC. Protein sequence: CSVVDASYEQYF. This chain uses TRBV29-1 with TRBJ2-7; D call uncertain. Germline loops: CDR1 SQVTM, CDR2 ANQGSEA. CDR3 length equals 12 residues. Trimming removed 4 bases at V and 1 base at J, with 8 bases between.

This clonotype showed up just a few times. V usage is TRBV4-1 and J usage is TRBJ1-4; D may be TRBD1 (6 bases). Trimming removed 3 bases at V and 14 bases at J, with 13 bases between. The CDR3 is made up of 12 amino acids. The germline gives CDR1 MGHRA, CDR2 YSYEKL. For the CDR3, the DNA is TGCGCCAGCAGCCAGCTGGGGGGGCAGCTGTTTTTT. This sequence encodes CASSQLGGQLFF.

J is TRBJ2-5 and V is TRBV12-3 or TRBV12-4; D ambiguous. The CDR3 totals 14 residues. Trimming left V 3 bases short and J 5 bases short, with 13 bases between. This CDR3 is CASSFQTAAETQYF. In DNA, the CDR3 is TGTGCCAGCAGTTTTCAGACGGCCGCCGAGACCCAGTACTTC.

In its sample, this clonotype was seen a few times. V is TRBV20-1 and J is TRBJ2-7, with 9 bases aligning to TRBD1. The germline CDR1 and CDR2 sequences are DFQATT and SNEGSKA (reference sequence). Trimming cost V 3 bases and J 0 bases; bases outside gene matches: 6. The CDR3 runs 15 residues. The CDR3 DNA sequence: TGCAGTGCTAGTGACCGGGACAGGGACTCCTACGAGCAGTACTTC. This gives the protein CSASDRDRDSYEQYF.

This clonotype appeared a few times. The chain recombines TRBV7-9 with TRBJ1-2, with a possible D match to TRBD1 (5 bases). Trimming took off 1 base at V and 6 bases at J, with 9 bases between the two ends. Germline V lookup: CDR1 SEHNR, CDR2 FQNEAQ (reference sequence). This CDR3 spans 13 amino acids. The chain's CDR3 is CASSLGRVDGYTF. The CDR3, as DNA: TGTGCCAGCAGCTTAGGCAGGGTTGATGGCTACACCTTC.

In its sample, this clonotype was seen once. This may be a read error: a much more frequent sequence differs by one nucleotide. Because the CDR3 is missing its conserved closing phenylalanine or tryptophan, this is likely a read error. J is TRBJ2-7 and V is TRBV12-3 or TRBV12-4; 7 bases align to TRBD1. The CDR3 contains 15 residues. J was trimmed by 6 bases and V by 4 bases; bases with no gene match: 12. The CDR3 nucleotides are TGTGCCAGCAGTTCGTATACAGGGGCCTCTGCCGAGCAGTACCTC. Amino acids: CASSSYTGASAEQYL.

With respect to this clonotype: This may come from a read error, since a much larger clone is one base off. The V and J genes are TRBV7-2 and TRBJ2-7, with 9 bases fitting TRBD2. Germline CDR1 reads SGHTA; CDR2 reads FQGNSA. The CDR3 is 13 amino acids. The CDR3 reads CACSLLAGYEQYF. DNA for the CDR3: TGTGCCTGCAGCTTACTAGCGGGCTACGAGCAGTACTTC.

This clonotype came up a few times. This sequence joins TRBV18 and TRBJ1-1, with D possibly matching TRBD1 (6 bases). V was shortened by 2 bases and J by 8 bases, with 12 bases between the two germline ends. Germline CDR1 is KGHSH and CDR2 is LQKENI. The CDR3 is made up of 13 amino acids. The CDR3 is CASSPGQRREAFF. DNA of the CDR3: TGTGCCAGCTCACCAGGACAGAGAAGGGAAGCTTTCTTT.

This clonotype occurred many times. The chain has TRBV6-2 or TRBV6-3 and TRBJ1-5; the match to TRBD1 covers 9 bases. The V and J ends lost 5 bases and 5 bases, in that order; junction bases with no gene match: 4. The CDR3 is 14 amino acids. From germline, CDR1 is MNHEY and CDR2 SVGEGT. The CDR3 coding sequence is TGTGCCAGCAGTGAACAGGGGGCCCATCAGCCCCAGCATTTT. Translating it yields CASSEQGAHQPQHF.

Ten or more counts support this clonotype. CDR3 sequence reads: CASSEPSTGYNSPLHF. The CDR3 DNA is TGTGCCAGCAGTGAACCCTCGACAGGTTATAATTCACCCCTCCACTTT. The rearrangement joins TRBV6-1 to TRBJ1-6; perhaps TRBD1 as D (6 bases). CDR3 length equals 16 residues. Germline V lookup: CDR1 MNHNS, CDR2 SASEGT. The V gene lost 2 bases and the J gene lost 4 bases, with 12 bases spanning the gap.

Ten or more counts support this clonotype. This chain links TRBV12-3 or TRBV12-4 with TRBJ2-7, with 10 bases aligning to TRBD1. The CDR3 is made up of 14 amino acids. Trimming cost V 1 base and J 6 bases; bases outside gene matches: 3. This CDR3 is CASSLGDRGREQYF. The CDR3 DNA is TGTGCCAGCAGTTTAGGGGACAGGGGTCGCGAGCAGTACTTC.

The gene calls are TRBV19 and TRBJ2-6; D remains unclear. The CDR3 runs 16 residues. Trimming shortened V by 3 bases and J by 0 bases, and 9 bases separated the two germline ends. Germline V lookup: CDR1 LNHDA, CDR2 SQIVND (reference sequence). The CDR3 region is CASSMSYGSGANVLTF. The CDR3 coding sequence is TGTGCCAGTAGTATGAGCTATGGCTCTGGGGCCAACGTCCTGACTTTC.

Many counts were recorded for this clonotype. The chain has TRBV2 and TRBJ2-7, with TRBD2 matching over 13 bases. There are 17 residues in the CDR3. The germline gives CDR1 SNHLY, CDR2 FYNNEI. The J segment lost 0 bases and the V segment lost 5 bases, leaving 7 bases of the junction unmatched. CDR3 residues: CASSKLAGGGSSYEQYF. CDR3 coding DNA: TGTGCCAGCAGTAAACTAGCGGGGGGGGGTAGCTCCTACGAGCAGTACTTC.

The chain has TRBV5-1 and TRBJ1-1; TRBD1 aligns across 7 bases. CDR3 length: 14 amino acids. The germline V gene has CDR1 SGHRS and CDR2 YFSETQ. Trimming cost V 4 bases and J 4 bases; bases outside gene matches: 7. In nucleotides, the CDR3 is TGCGCCAGCAGCCAAAGTGCAGGGGGCACTGAAGCTTTCTTT. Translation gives CASSQSAGGTEAFF.

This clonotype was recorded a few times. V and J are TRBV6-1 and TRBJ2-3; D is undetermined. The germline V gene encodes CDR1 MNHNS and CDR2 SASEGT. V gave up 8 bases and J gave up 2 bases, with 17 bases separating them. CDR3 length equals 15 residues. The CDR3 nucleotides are TGTGCCAGCCAAGACGGAAGACACCACACAGATACGCAGTATTTT. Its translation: CASQDGRHHTDTQYF.

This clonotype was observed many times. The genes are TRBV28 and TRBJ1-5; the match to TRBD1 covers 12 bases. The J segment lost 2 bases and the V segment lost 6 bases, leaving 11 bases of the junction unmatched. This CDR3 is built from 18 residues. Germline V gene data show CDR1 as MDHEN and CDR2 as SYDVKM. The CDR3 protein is CASSPGTGGAGGNQPQHF. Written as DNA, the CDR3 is TGTGCCAGCAGCCCCGGGACAGGGGGCGCGGGAGGCAATCAGCCCCAGCATTTT.

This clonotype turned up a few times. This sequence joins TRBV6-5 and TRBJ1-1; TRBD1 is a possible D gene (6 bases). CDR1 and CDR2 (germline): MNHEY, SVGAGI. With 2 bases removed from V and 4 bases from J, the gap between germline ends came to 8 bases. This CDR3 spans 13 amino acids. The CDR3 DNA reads TGTGCCAGCAGTTACGGGGGGCCCACTGAAGCTTTCTTT. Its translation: CASSYGGPTEAFF.

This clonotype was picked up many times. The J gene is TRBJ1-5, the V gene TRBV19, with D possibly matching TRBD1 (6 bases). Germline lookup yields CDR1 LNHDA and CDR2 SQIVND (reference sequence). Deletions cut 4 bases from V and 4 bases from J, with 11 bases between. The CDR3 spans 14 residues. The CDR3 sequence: CASSTYRENQPQHF. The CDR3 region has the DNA TGTGCCAGTAGTACGTACAGGGAGAATCAGCCCCAGCATTTT.

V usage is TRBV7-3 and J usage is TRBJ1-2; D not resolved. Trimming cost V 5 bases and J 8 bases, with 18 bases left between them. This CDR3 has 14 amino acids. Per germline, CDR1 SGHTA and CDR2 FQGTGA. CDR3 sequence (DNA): TGTGCCAGCAGCAAAAGGCGGGAATCGGGGGGCTACACCTTC. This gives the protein CASSKRRESGGYTF. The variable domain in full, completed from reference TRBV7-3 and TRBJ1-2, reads GAGVSQTPSNKVTEKGKYVELRCDPISGHTALYWYRQSLGQGPEFLIYFQGTGAADDSGLPNDRFFAVRPEGSVSTLKIQRTERGDSAVYLCASSKRRESGGYTFGSGTRLTVV.

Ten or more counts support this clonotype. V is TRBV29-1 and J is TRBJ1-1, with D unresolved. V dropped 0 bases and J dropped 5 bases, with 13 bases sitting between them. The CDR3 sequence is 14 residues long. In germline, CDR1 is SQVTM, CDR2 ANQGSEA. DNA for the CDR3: TGCAGCGTTGAAGATTCCGGTCTGGGAACTGAAGCTTTCTTT. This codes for CSVEDSGLGTEAFF. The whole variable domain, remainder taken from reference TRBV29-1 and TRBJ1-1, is SAVISQKPSRDICQRGTSLTIQCQVDSQVTMMFWYRQQPGQSLTLIATANQGSEATYESGFVIDKFPISRPNLTFSTLTVSNMSPEDSSIYLCSVEDSGLGTEAFFGQGTRLTVV.

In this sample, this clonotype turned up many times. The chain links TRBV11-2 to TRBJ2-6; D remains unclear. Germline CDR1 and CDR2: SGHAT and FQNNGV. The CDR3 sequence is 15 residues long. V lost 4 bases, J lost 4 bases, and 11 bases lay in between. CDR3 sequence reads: CASSSPRAGANVLTF. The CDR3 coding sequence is TGTGCCAGCAGCTCGCCGCGCGCCGGGGCCAACGTCCTGACTTTC.

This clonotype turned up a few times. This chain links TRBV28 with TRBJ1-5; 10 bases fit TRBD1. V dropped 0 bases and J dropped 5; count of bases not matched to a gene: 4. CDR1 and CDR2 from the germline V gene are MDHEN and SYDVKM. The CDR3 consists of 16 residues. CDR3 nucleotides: TGTGCCAGCAGTTTATGGGGACAGGGGACCGATCAGCCCCAGCATTTT. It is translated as CASSLWGQGTDQPQHF.

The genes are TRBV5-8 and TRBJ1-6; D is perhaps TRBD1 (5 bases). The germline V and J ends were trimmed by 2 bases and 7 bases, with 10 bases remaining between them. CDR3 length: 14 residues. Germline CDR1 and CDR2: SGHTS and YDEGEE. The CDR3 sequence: CASSFRVGNSPLHF. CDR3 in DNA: TGTGCCAGCAGCTTCAGGGTGGGGAATTCACCCCTCCACTTT.

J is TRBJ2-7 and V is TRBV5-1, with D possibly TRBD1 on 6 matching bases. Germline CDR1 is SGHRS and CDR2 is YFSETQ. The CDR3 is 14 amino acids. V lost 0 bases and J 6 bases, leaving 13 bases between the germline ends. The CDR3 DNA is TGCGCCAGCAGCTTGGGCCTTGGGGGCAGCGAGCAGTACTTC. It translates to CASSLGLGGSEQYF.

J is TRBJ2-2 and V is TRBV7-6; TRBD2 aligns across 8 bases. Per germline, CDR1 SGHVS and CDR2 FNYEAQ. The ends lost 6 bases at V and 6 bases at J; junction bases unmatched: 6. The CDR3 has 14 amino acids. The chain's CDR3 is CASRSGLEAGELFF. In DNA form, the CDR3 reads TGTGCCAGCAGGTCGGGACTAGAGGCCGGGGAGCTGTTTTTT.

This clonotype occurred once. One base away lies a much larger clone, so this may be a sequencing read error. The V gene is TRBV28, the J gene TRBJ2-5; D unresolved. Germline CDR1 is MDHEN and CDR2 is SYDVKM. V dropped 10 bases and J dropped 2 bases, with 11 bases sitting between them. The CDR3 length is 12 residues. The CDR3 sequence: CATGPAQETQYF. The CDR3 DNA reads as TGTGCCACCGGGCCAGCGCAAGAGACCCAGTACTTC.

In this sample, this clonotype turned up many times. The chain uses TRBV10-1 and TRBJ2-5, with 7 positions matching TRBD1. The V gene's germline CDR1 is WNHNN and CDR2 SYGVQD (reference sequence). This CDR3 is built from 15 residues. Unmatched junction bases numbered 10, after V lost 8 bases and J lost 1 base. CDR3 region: CASRLGQITQETQYF. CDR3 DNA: TGCGCCAGCCGCCTGGGACAGATTACCCAAGAGACCCAGTACTTC.

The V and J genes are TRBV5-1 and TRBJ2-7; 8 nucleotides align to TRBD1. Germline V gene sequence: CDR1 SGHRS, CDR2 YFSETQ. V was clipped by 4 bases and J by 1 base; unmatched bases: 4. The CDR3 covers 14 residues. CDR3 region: CASSTGGSSYEQYF. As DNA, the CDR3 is TGCGCCAGCAGCACAGGGGGTTCGTCCTACGAGCAGTACTTC.

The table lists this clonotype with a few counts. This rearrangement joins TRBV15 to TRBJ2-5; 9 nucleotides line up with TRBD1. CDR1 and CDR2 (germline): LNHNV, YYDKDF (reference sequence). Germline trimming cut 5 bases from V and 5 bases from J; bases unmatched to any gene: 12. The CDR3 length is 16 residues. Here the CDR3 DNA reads TGTGCCACCAGCTTACAGGGGGCGGACCCCCGGGAGACCCAGTACTTC. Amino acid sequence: CATSLQGADPRETQYF.